The rows below give T cell receptor beta chains drawn from one sample of a study of cytomegalovirus exposure and HLA in healthy donors. TCRdb's copy holds only in-frame clones and misses some; the assay was immunoSEQ multiplex PCR. The profile shows roughly 140,000 clones, about 79% of them singletons. The sample taken for sequencing was PBMCs. Source of these receptors: a male donor in good health and CMV-seronegative. Each CDR3 is given with its conserved first and last residue. The D gene is left open where the match is weak. A clone size is listed for some rows: how often the clone was seen (once, few, many), or a class if it is expanded.

size: -; V: TRBV30; length: 15; J: TRBJ1-5; D: -; CDR3: CAWSVDTQVGQPQHF; DNA: TGTGCCTGGAGTGTTGACACCCAGGTGGGCCAGCCCCAGCATTTT
size: -; V: TRBV15; length: 16; J: TRBJ1-5; D: TRBD1; CDR3: CATSRDRGLSNQPQHF; DNA: TGTGCCACCAGCAGAGACAGGGGGCTTAGCAATCAGCCCCAGCATTTT
size: few; V: TRBV5-1; length: 16; J: TRBJ1-5; D: -; CDR3: CASSLAGREGNQPQHF; DNA: TGCGCCAGCAGCTTGGCCGGTAGGGAGGGCAATCAGCCCCAGCATTTT
size: few; V: TRBV5-1; length: 14; J: TRBJ2-7; D: TRBD1; CDR3: CASSAGTGGNEQYF; DNA: TGCGCCAGCAGCGCCGGGACAGGGGGAAACGAGCAGTACTTC
size: -; V: TRBV5-1; length: 15; J: TRBJ2-2; D: TRBD2; CDR3: CASSDKTSGPGELFF; DNA: TGCGCCAGCAGCGACAAGACTAGCGGCCCCGGGGAGCTGTTTTTT
size: few; V: TRBV2; length: 13; J: TRBJ1-1; D: TRBD1; CDR3: CASSEQGVTEAFF; DNA: TGTGCCAGCAGTGAACAGGGGGTCACTGAAGCTTTCTTT
size: -; V: TRBV4-2; length: 15; J: TRBJ2-1; D: TRBD2; CDR3: CASSQDSGDPNEQFF; DNA: TGTGCCAGCAGCCAAGACAGCGGGGATCCCAATGAGCAGTTCTTC
size: -; V: TRBV5-1; length: 14; J: TRBJ1-1; D: TRBD1; CDR3: CASSGGTGNTEAFF; DNA: TGCGCCAGCAGCGGAGGGACAGGGAACACTGAAGCTTTCTTT
size: -; V: TRBV29-1; length: 11; J: TRBJ2-5; D: -; CDR3: CSVDSQETQYF; DNA: TGCAGCGTGGACAGTCAAGAGACCCAGTACTTC
size: -; V: TRBV5-1; length: 14; J: TRBJ2-1; D: TRBD1; CDR3: CASSLGTGGYTQFF; DNA: TGCGCCAGCAGCCTAGGGACAGGGGGCTATACGCAGTTCTTC
size: once; V: TRBV6-5; length: 15; J: TRBJ1-4; D: -; CDR3: CASFGTTTPNEKLFF; DNA: TGTGCCAGCTTTGGGACAACAACCCCTAATGAAAAACTGTTTTTT
size: -; V: TRBV5-1; length: 16; J: TRBJ2-5; D: -; CDR3: CASSWAGGPYQETQYF; DNA: TGCGCCAGCAGCTGGGCCGGGGGACCGTACCAAGAGACCCAGTACTTC
size: -; V: TRBV5-8; length: 13; J: TRBJ2-7; D: -; CDR3: CASSHADNYEQYF; DNA: TGTGCCAGCAGCCATGCCGACAACTACGAGCAGTACTTC
size: -; V: TRBV6-1; length: 15; J: TRBJ1-5; D: TRBD1; CDR3: CASSRDREGNQPQHF; DNA: TGTGCCAGCAGTCGGGACAGGGAGGGCAATCAGCCCCAGCATTTT
size: -; V: TRBV5-1; length: 14; J: TRBJ2-4; D: -; CDR3: CASSFDRGGNIQYF; DNA: TGCGCCAGCAGCTTCGACAGGGGAGGGAACATTCAGTACTTC
size: -; V: TRBV19; length: 16; J: TRBJ1-1; D: -; CDR3: CASSPPGMDWNTEAFF; DNA: TGTGCCAGTAGCCCGCCGGGAATGGATTGGAACACTGAAGCTTTCTTT
size: -; V: TRBV2; length: 16; J: TRBJ1-4; D: -; CDR3: CASSAATGPTNEKLFF; DNA: TGTGCCAGCAGTGCGGCTACAGGTCCAACTAATGAAAAACTGTTTTTT
size: -; V: TRBV4-1; length: 14; J: TRBJ2-7; D: -; CDR3: CASSQPQQGREQYF; DNA: TGCGCCAGCAGCCAACCGCAGCAGGGGCGAGAGCAGTACTTC
size: once; V: TRBV6-1; length: 14; J: TRBJ2-7; D: TRBD1; CDR3: CASIARDRSYEQYF; DNA: TGTGCCAGCATAGCCCGGGACAGGAGCTACGAGCAGTACTTC
size: -; V: TRBV5-1; length: 17; J: TRBJ2-1; D: TRBD2; CDR3: CASSPGGAGGHYNEQFF; DNA: TGCGCCAGCAGCCCGGGGGGAGCGGGGGGACACTACAATGAGCAGTTCTTC
size: -; V: TRBV21-1; length: 14; J: TRBJ1-1; D: -; CDR3: CASRPLRGSSEAFF; DNA: TGTGCCAGCAGACCCCTACGGGGTTCGAGTGAAGCTTTCTTT
size: -; V: TRBV7-9; length: 15; J: TRBJ2-1; D: -; CDR3: CASSLSLAIGNEQFF; DNA: TGTGCCAGCAGCTTATCGCTAGCCATAGGAAATGAGCAGTTCTTC
size: -; V: TRBV6-5; length: 14; J: TRBJ1-3; D: -; CDR3: CASSRGKGENTIYF; DNA: TGTGCCAGCAGCCGTGGAAAGGGGGAAAACACCATATATTTT
size: -; V: TRBV6-6; length: 16; J: TRBJ1-5; D: -; CDR3: CASTPPPSRRNQPQHF; DNA: TGTGCCAGCACCCCCCCGCCCAGTCGGCGGAATCAGCCCCAGCATTTT
size: -; V: TRBV11-3; length: 14; J: TRBJ1-4; D: -; CDR3: CASSLVGHREKLFF; DNA: TGTGCCAGCAGCTTAGTGGGACACCGGGAAAAACTGTTTTTT
size: -; V: TRBV7-2; length: 15; J: TRBJ2-4; D: -; CDR3: CASSRGGDPKNIQYF; DNA: TGTGCCAGCAGCAGAGGGGGGGACCCCAAAAACATTCAGTACTTC
size: -; V: TRBV9; length: 15; J: TRBJ2-5; D: -; CDR3: CASSVGTAVQETQYF; DNA: TGTGCCAGCAGCGTAGGGACAGCGGTACAAGAGACCCAGTACTTC
size: -; V: TRBV27; length: 16; J: TRBJ2-6; D: TRBD2; CDR3: CASSLAGGRPANVLTF; DNA: TGTGCCAGCAGTCTCGCGGGGGGCAGACCGGCCAACGTCCTGACTTTC
size: -; V: TRBV7-3; length: 16; J: TRBJ2-3; D: -; CDR3: CASSLIAGGSTDTQYF; DNA: TGTGCCAGCAGCTTAATAGCAGGGGGGAGCACAGATACGCAGTATTTT
size: -; V: TRBV5-1; length: 13; J: TRBJ2-5; D: TRBD2; CDR3: CASNLAGQETQYF; DNA: TGCGCCAGCAACTTAGCGGGGCAAGAGACCCAGTACTTC
size: -; V: TRBV11-3; length: 19; J: TRBJ2-3; D: TRBD2; CDR3: CASSLSRLAGAPSTDTQYF; DNA: TGTGCCAGCAGCTTATCACGACTAGCGGGGGCCCCTAGCACAGATACGCAGTATTTT
size: -; V: TRBV6-5; length: 14; J: TRBJ2-3; D: -; CDR3: CASSRDISTDTQYF; DNA: TGTGCCAGCAGTAGGGACATTTCCACAGATACGCAGTATTTT
size: -; V: TRBV9; length: 15; J: TRBJ2-1; D: -; CDR3: CASSVQGLGYNEQFF; DNA: TGTGCCAGCAGCGTACAGGGATTAGGCTACAATGAGCAGTTCTTC
size: -; V: TRBV7-6; length: 13; J: TRBJ2-7; D: TRBD1; CDR3: CASSGRTGGEQYF; DNA: TGTGCCAGCAGCGGACGGACAGGGGGCGAGCAGTACTTC
size: -; V: TRBV7-2; length: 12; J: TRBJ1-2; D: -; CDR3: CASSVQEGGYTF; DNA: TGTGCCAGCAGCGTACAGGAAGGCGGCTACACCTTC
size: -; V: TRBV6-5; length: 15; J: TRBJ2-5; D: -; CDR3: CASSSAGLGGETQYF; DNA: TGTGCCAGCAGCTCGGCGGGCCTCGGTGGAGAGACCCAGTACTTC
size: -; V: TRBV5-1; length: 16; J: TRBJ1-4; D: -; CDR3: CASSPGEFTTNEKLFF; DNA: TGCGCCAGCAGCCCCGGGGAGTTTACAACTAATGAAAAACTGTTTTTT
size: -; V: TRBV19; length: 16; J: TRBJ1-5; D: -; CDR3: CASSIGWTVSNQPQHF; DNA: TGTGCCAGTAGTATAGGATGGACAGTTAGCAATCAGCCCCAGCATTTT
size: -; V: TRBV5-1; length: 16; J: TRBJ2-3; D: TRBD2; CDR3: CASSFRTSGSTDTQYF; DNA: TGCGCCAGCAGCTTTAGGACTAGCGGGAGCACAGATACGCAGTATTTT
size: -; V: TRBV7-9; length: 13; J: TRBJ2-2; D: -; CDR3: CASSLESVGELFF; DNA: TGTGCCAGCAGCTTAGAATCCGTCGGGGAGCTGTTTTTT
size: -; V: TRBV5-4; length: 13; J: TRBJ1-1; D: -; CDR3: CASSLAPDTEAFF; DNA: TGTGCCAGCAGCTTGGCCCCGGACACTGAAGCTTTCTTT
size: -; V: TRBV7-2; length: 13; J: TRBJ2-5; D: -; CDR3: CASGGGSGETQYF; DNA: TGTGCCAGCGGGGGCGGGAGCGGAGAGACCCAGTACTTC
size: -; V: TRBV27; length: 15; J: TRBJ2-1; D: TRBD2; CDR3: CASSLSSGGANEQFF; DNA: TGTGCCAGCAGTTTATCAAGCGGGGGGGCGAATGAGCAGTTCTTC
size: -; V: TRBV19; length: 17; J: TRBJ2-3; D: TRBD2; CDR3: CASSIGLAVSSGETQYF; DNA: TGTGCCAGTAGTATAGGACTAGCGGTGAGCTCAGGAGAGACGCAGTATTTT
size: -; V: TRBV7-9; length: 14; J: TRBJ1-2; D: TRBD1; CDR3: CASSLGTGDYGYTF; DNA: TGTGCCAGCAGCTTGGGCACAGGGGACTATGGCTACACCTTC